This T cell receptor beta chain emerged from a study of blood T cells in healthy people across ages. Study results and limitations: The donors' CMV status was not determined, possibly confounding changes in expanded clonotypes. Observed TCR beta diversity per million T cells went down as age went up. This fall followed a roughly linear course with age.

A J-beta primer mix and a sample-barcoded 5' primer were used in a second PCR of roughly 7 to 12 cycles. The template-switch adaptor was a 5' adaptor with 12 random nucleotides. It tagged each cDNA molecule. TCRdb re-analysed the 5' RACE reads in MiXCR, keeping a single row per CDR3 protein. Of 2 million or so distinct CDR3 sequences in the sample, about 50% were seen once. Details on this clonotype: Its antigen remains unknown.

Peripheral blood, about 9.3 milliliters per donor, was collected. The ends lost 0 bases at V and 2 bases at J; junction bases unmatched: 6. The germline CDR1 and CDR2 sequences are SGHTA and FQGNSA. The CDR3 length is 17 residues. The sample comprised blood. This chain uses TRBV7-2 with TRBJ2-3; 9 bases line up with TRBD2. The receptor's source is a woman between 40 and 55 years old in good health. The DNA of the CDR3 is TGTGCCAGCAGCTTAGCGGGTCAGCGGGGGGCCACAGATACGCAGTATTTT. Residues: CASSLAGQRGATDTQYF.